The 14 T cell receptor beta chains in this list originate from one sample, sequenced in a study of CD4+ T cells in melanoma. Here immunoSEQ multiplex PCR was the method, and the copy in TCRdb shows in-frame clones only, minus some. The sample has about 9,900 clones; about two thirds are singletons. Input material: tumor tissue. Receptors were obtained from a human donor with melanoma.

V and J are TRBV5-5 and TRBJ1-4, with D possibly TRBD1 on 6 matching bases. The V and J ends lost 4 bases and 7 bases respectively, with 14 bases between them. CDR1 is SGHKS, CDR2 YYEKEE, per germline (reference sequence). CDR3 length: 14 residues. CDR3 amino acids: CASSQRGAGEKLFF. The CDR3 DNA is TGTGCCAGCAGCCAACGGGGGGCGGGTGAAAAACTGTTTTTT. The entire variable domain, with the rest obtained from reference TRBV5-5 and TRBJ1-4, is as follows: DAGVTQSPTHLIKTRGQQVTLRCSPISGHKSVSWYQQVLGQGPQFIFQYYEKEERGRGNFPDRFSARQFPNYSSELNVNALLLGDSALYLCASSQRGAGEKLFFGSGTQLSVL.

This clone was seen just once. The chain joins TRBV30 to TRBJ2-5; the D is unclear. The germline V gene encodes CDR1 GTSNPN and CDR2 SVGIG (reference sequence). The CDR3 extends over 12 amino acids. V lost 5 bases, J lost 3 bases, and 10 bases lay in between. For the CDR3, the DNA is TGTGCCTGGTCCATAGGGAAAGAGACCCAGTACTTC. Amino acid sequence: CAWSIGKETQYF.

This clone appeared a few times. This chain uses TRBV20-1 with TRBJ2-7; D possibly uses TRBD1 or TRBD2 (5 bases each). Germline V gene data show CDR1 as DFQATT and CDR2 as SNEGSKA (reference sequence). Trimming took 6 bases from V and 4 from J, leaving 10 bases between them. The CDR3 is made up of 11 amino acids. CDR3 coding DNA: TGCAGTGCCAGGGACGGTTACGAGCAGTACTTC. Translation: CSARDGYEQYF.

The chain carries TRBV19 and TRBJ2-1, with 8 bases aligning to TRBD2. This CDR3 is 17 amino acids long. Unmatched junction bases numbered 17, after V lost 5 bases and J lost 8 bases. Germline V lookup: CDR1 LNHDA, CDR2 SQIVND (reference sequence). The CDR3 is CASSPDVGTRGGDEQFF. The CDR3 nucleotides are TGTGCCAGTAGTCCCGACGTAGGGACTAGAGGTGGAGATGAGCAGTTCTTC.

V gene TRBV29-1 combines with J gene TRBJ2-3; TRBD2 is a possible D gene (5 bases). V lost 3 bases to trimming and J lost 6 bases, with 13 bases between them. The CDR3 is made up of 13 amino acids. The V gene's germline CDR1 is SQVTM and CDR2 ANQGSEA. CDR3 DNA sequence: TGCAGCGTTGACGACGAAGGCGGGGATACGCAGTATTTT. Amino acid sequence: CSVDDEGGDTQYF.

This chain links TRBV7-6 with TRBJ2-7, with D perhaps being TRBD1 or TRBD2 (5 bases each). Germline V lookup: CDR1 SGHVS, CDR2 FNYEAQ. The germline V and J ends were trimmed by 3 bases and 3 bases, with 15 bases remaining between them. The CDR3 contains 15 residues. CDR3 sequence: CASSLGPGFGYEQYF. Written as DNA, the CDR3 is TGTGCCAGCAGCTTGGGACCGGGGTTCGGCTACGAGCAGTACTTC.

This chain connects TRBV6-1 to TRBJ1-1; 7 nucleotides line up with TRBD1. Germline V CDR1 and CDR2: MNHNS, SASEGT. The CDR3 extends over 11 amino acids. J gave up 11 bases and V 6 bases, and 6 bases lay outside the gene matches. The CDR3 loop reads CASSHRGEAFF. CDR3 nucleotides: TGTGCCAGCAGCCACAGGGGAGAGGCTTTCTTT.

This clone has a handful of counts. This chain uses TRBV30 with TRBJ2-2; D is unclear. The germline V gene encodes CDR1 GTSNPN and CDR2 SVGIG (reference sequence). V dropped 4 bases and J dropped 1 base, with 4 bases sitting between them. The CDR3 consists of 12 residues. The CDR3 DNA follows: TGTGCCTGGACACAGAACACCGGGGAGCTGTTTTTT. Translated: CAWTQNTGELFF.

This clone is a singleton in its sample. The V gene is TRBV11-1, the J gene TRBJ2-4; D might be TRBD2 (6 bases). V lost 1 base, J lost 0 bases, and 10 bases lay in between. CDR3 size: 16 residues. Germline CDR1 and CDR2: SGHAT and FQDESV (reference sequence). CDR3 protein: CASSLDQGLAKNIQYF. CDR3 sequence (DNA): TGTGCCAGCAGCTTAGACCAGGGACTAGCCAAAAACATTCAGTACTTC.

The chain couples TRBV5-4 to TRBJ2-1; TRBD2 is a possible D gene (6 bases). Trimming took 4 bases from V and 14 from J, leaving 16 bases between them. The CDR3 spans 12 residues. Per the germline V gene, CDR1 is SGHNT and CDR2 is YYREEE (reference sequence). Written as DNA, the CDR3 is TGTGCCAGCAGCCCCTCGGGGGAGAGCAAGTTCTTC. The encoded protein is CASSPSGESKFF.

The CDR3 sequence is CASGVGETQYF. In nucleotides, the CDR3 is TGTGCCAGCGGAGTGGGGGAGACCCAGTACTTC. The chain links TRBV5-4 to TRBJ2-5; D gene ambiguous. The V gene's germline CDR1 is SGHNT and CDR2 YYREEE (reference sequence). V gave up 7 bases and J gave up 5 bases, with 9 bases separating them. This CDR3 is built from 11 residues.

This sequence joins TRBV5-1 and TRBJ2-5, with unresolved D. CDR3 length: 14 residues. V was shortened by 0 bases and J by 1 base, with 7 bases between the two germline ends. Germline CDR1 is SGHRS and CDR2 is YFSETQ. CDR3 sequence reads: CASSLVGPQETQYF. The CDR3 DNA sequence: TGCGCCAGCAGCTTGGTAGGGCCCCAAGAGACCCAGTACTTC.

The chain links TRBV6-6 to TRBJ2-7, with D uncertain. Trimming took off 2 bases at V and 6 bases at J, with 14 bases between the two ends. This CDR3 is built from 14 residues. Germline V gene sequence: CDR1 MNHNY, CDR2 SVGAGI (reference sequence). The CDR3 is CASSYSLRSSEQYF. In DNA, the CDR3 is TGTGCCAGCAGTTACAGCTTACGGTCGAGCGAGCAGTACTTC.

The chain combines TRBV5-5 with TRBJ1-1; D is possibly TRBD1 (5 bases). This CDR3 is built from 16 residues. The V end was cut by 0 bases, the J end by 0 bases, with 12 bases between. From germline, CDR1 is SGHKS and CDR2 YYEKEE (reference sequence). The CDR3 DNA reads TGTGCCAGCAGCTTGGCCCCCAGGGCCTTGAACACTGAAGCTTTCTTT. Its protein is CASSLAPRALNTEAFF.